These 9 T cell receptor beta chains originate from one sample sequenced in a study of OX40 agonist ivuxolimab in advanced cancers. Sequenced by immunoSEQ multiplex PCR; TCRdb stores in-frame clones only, minus some. Counted here are roughly 18,000 clones, roughly 88% occurring once; the ten biggest clones make up 62%. Sequencing used CD4+ or CD8+ T cells sorted from blood, obtained in a trial of the OX40 agonist ivuxolimab. The receptor set was obtained from an adult with an advanced solid tumor such as melanoma, head and neck, liver or kidney cancer.

This chain uses TRBV7-9 with TRBJ1-3; D unclear. The CDR3 covers 18 residues. Between the trimmed V and J ends, which lost 6 bases and 0 bases, there was a span of 21 bases. Germline-derived CDR1 and CDR2 are SEHNR and FQNEAQ (reference sequence). The CDR3 DNA reads TGTGCCAGCAGTTTCCTTTTTGACATTATAACCTCTGGAAACACCATATATTTT. Translated: CASSFLFDIITSGNTIYF. Using reference TRBV7-9 and TRBJ1-3 for the parts outside the CDR3, the full variable domain is DTGVSQNPRHKITKRGQNVTFRCDPISEHNRLYWYRQTLGQGPEFLTYFQNEAQLEKSRLLSDRFSAERPKGSFSTLEIQRTEQGDSAMYLCASSFLFDIITSGNTIYFGEGSWLTVV.

V gene TRBV28 combines with J gene TRBJ2-1; D not resolved. Looked up from germline, CDR1 is MDHEN and CDR2 is SYDVKM. The CDR3 length is 14 residues. Trimming left V 3 bases short and J 6 bases short, with 12 bases between. CDR3 sequence: CASSFFDDSNEQFF. DNA for the CDR3: TGTGCCAGCAGTTTTTTTGACGATTCCAATGAGCAGTTCTTC.

The sample holds one count of this clone. The chain uses TRBV10-3 and TRBJ2-7; no definite D call. Germline CDR1 and CDR2: ENHRY and SYGVKD. V was clipped by 7 bases and J by 2 bases, with 12 bases between them. The length of the CDR3 is 13 residues. CDR3 bases: TGTGCCATCAACGTGGACGGCACCTACGAGCAGTACTTC. Its protein product is CAINVDGTYEQYF.

The chain uses TRBV12-5 and TRBJ2-5, with D maybe TRBD2 (6 bases). The V gene lost 0 bases and the J gene lost 5 bases, with 16 bases spanning the gap. The CDR3 loop spans 16 amino acids. Germline V gene data show CDR1 as LGHNT and CDR2 as FRNRAP. CDR3 sequence (DNA): TGTGCTAGTGGTTTGGTATCCGGGACTGGCATGGAGACCCAGTACTTC. This encodes CASGLVSGTGMETQYF.

This chain connects TRBV6-6 to TRBJ1-1; possible D gene TRBD1, 5 bases. Germline assignment: CDR1 MNHNY and CDR2 SVGAGI (reference sequence). V was shortened by 0 bases and J by 5 bases, with 13 bases between the two germline ends. The CDR3 is made up of 15 amino acids. The DNA of the CDR3 is TGTGCCAGCAGTTACTCTGGGCAGGGACGGACTGAAGCTTTCTTT. Its protein is CASSYSGQGRTEAFF.

The chain joins TRBV19 to TRBJ2-1; maybe TRBD2 (6 bases). This CDR3 has 15 residues. Germline V CDR1 and CDR2: LNHDA, SQIVND (reference sequence). V was shortened by 3 bases and J by 0 bases, with 9 bases between the two germline ends. The CDR3 DNA follows: TGTGCCAGTAGTATGGGAGGAAGCTCCTACAATGAGCAGTTCTTC. As protein: CASSMGGSSYNEQFF.

This clone was seen a handful of times. The chain couples TRBV12-2 to TRBJ1-2. TRBV12-2 is flagged as a pseudogene. This CDR3 is built from 17 residues. The DNA for the CDR3 is TGTGCAAGTCGCTCGAGGGACCTCTTGCCCCCTAACTATGGCTACACCTTC. Translation: CASRSRDLLPPNYGYTF.

The chain is built from TRBV19 and TRBJ2-3, with 9 positions matching TRBD2. The trim removed 1 base at V and 3 bases at J, leaving 2 bases unmatched. Germline CDR1 LNHDA, CDR2 SQIVND (reference sequence). This CDR3 comprises 15 residues. CDR3 sequence: CASSIGAGGTDTQYF. The DNA for the CDR3 is TGTGCCAGTAGTATAGGAGCGGGAGGAACAGATACGCAGTATTTT.

The V gene is TRBV7-9, the J gene TRBJ1-4; D unresolved. Germline values: CDR1 SEHNR, CDR2 FQNEAQ (reference sequence). V shed 2 bases and J shed 0 bases, with 4 bases lying between them. The CDR3 has 14 amino acids. The CDR3 DNA follows: TGTGCCAGCAGCTTAAGTGCAACTAATGAAAAACTGTTTTTT. This encodes CASSLSATNEKLFF.